These 17 T cell receptor beta chains were all obtained from the same sample, sequenced in a study of T cells in lung cancer brain metastases. Sequencing used immunoSEQ multiplex PCR; TCRdb keeps in-frame clones, though not all of them. The sample comprises about 1,400 clones, roughly nine tenths of which are singletons, and around a tenth rests with the top ten. The sequencing sample was made of tumor tissue from a brain metastasis. The receptors stem from a woman aged 45-60 years with non-small cell lung cancer that had spread to the brain.

This chain connects TRBV7-3 to TRBJ2-3; D remains unclear. V was shortened by 0 bases and J by 0 bases, with 4 bases between the two germline ends. The CDR3 is 14 residues long. Looked up from germline, CDR1 is SGHTA and CDR2 is FQGTGA. Here the CDR3 DNA reads TGTGCCAGCAGCTTAACGGGGAGCACAGATACGCAGTATTTT. Translating it yields CASSLTGSTDTQYF.

This chain links TRBV7-2 with TRBJ1-3; D gene unclear. Germline CDR1 and CDR2: SGHTA and FQGNSA. V lost 1 base and J lost 4, with 5 bases in between. The CDR3 is 13 amino acids. CDR3 sequence (DNA): TGTGCCAGCAGCTTAGTTACGGGAAACACCATATATTTT. Its translation: CASSLVTGNTIYF. Drawing the rest from reference TRBV7-2 and TRBJ1-3, the complete variable domain is GAGVSQSPSNKVTEKGKDVELRCDPISGHTALYWYRQSLGQGLEFLIYFQGNSAPDKSGLPSDRFSAERTGGSVSTLTIQRTQQEDSAVYLCASSLVTGNTIYFGEGSWLTVV.

This chain links TRBV12-2 with TRBJ1-1. TRBV12-2 is tagged as a pseudogene. This CDR3 is built from 17 residues. The CDR3 loop is CASRSPRWGAMNTEAFF. CDR3 DNA: TGTGCAAGTCGCTCCCCTCGGTGGGGAGCTATGAACACTGAAGCTTTCTTT.

The CDR3 loop reads CATRRGTGTDTQYF. Here the CDR3 DNA reads TGTGCCACCAGGAGGGGGACAGGCACAGATACGCAGTATTTT. The rearrangement links TRBV27 to TRBJ2-3, with a possible D match to TRBD1 (7 bases). Germline CDR1 and CDR2: MNHEY and SMNVEV (reference sequence). Trimming removed 10 bases from V and 1 base from J, with 15 bases in between. This CDR3 is 14 amino acids long.

The chain uses TRBV7-3 and TRBJ1-1; maybe TRBD1 (6 bases). The V end lost 2 bases, the J end lost 3 bases, and 10 bases lay between the germline ends. Per germline, CDR1 SGHTA and CDR2 FQGTGA. The CDR3 sequence is 14 residues long. This chain's CDR3 is CASSLEGVDTEAFF. In nucleotides, the CDR3 is TGTGCCAGCAGCTTAGAGGGGGTGGACACTGAAGCTTTCTTT. The full variable domain, in which reference TRBV7-3 and TRBJ1-1 provide the parts outside the CDR3, is GAGVSQTPSNKVTEKGKYVELRCDPISGHTALYWYRQSLGQGPEFLIYFQGTGAADDSGLPNDRFFAVRPEGSVSTLKIQRTERGDSAVYLCASSLEGVDTEAFFGQGTRLTVV.

The chain is built from TRBV11-1 and TRBJ2-2; D tentatively reads TRBD1 or TRBD2 (5 bases each). Germline loops: CDR1 SGHAT, CDR2 FQDESV (reference sequence). The V gene lost 5 bases and the J gene lost 4 bases, with 14 bases spanning the gap. The CDR3 is 15 residues long. The CDR3 is CASSPRDVPTGELFF. CDR3 coding DNA: TGTGCCAGCAGCCCCCGGGACGTCCCCACCGGGGAGCTGTTTTTT.

The chain joins TRBV6-1 to TRBJ1-1, with TRBD1 matching over 7 bases. Germline-derived CDR1 and CDR2 are MNHNS and SASEGT. V shed 6 bases, J shed 6 bases, and the junction held 13 bases outside the gene matches. The CDR3 runs to 15 residues. The CDR3 sequence is CASRRIDRDSPEAFF. CDR3 in DNA: TGTGCCAGCAGGAGAATCGACAGGGACTCCCCTGAAGCTTTCTTT.

The chain is built from TRBV6-5 and TRBJ1-4; D possibly corresponds to TRBD1 (6 bases). Germline V gene data show CDR1 as MNHEY and CDR2 as SVGAGI. This CDR3 contains 15 residues. Trimming took off 0 bases at V and 8 bases at J, with 13 bases between the two ends. In DNA, the CDR3 is TGTGCCAGCAGTTACTCCGAGGGGGAAGGGGAAAAACTGTTTTTT. As protein: CASSYSEGEGEKLFF.

This chain joins TRBV4-2 and TRBJ1-1, with TRBD1 identical over 11 bases. Germline CDR1 and CDR2: LGHNA and YNFKEQ. CDR3 size: 19 residues. Unmatched junction bases numbered 14, after V lost 4 bases and J lost 1 base. The CDR3 protein is CASSPYRTGGGSRNTEAFF. CDR3 DNA sequence: TGTGCCAGCAGCCCCTATAGGACAGGGGGCGGTTCGAGGAACACTGAAGCTTTCTTT.

This clone has more than one count but fewer than ten. The chain links TRBV30 to TRBJ1-1; maybe TRBD1 (5 bases). The CDR3 has 14 residues. Trimming stripped 3 bases from V and 8 bases from J, with 19 bases between. The germline CDR1 and CDR2 sequences are GTSNPN and SVGIG (reference sequence). The CDR3 nucleotides are TGTGCCTGGAGCGCCCCGGGGGGTAGGCCCGAAGCTTTCTTT. The encoded protein is CAWSAPGGRPEAFF.

The V call is TRBV19, the J call TRBJ2-2; TRBD1 matches 8 bases. The CDR3 totals 18 residues. J gave up 5 bases and V 3 bases, and 14 bases lay outside the gene matches. In germline, CDR1 is LNHDA, CDR2 SQIVND (reference sequence). The CDR3 region has the DNA TGTGCCAGTAGTATTCTCGGGACAGGATTCTCGAGTACCGGGGAGCTGTTTTTT. Protein product: CASSILGTGFSSTGELFF.

This sequence joins TRBV19 and TRBJ2-7; D gene uncertain. V lost 5 bases and J 0 bases, leaving 8 bases between the germline ends. This CDR3 is 13 amino acids long. Germline V gene data show CDR1 as LNHDA and CDR2 as SQIVND (reference sequence). For the CDR3, the DNA is TGTGCCAGTAGTGTTGAGAGCTCCTACGAGCAGTACTTC. Translated, it gives CASSVESSYEQYF.

V gene TRBV18 combines with J gene TRBJ1-3; TRBD1 matches 7 bases. The V gene's germline CDR1 is KGHSH and CDR2 LQKENI. This CDR3 is 14 amino acids long. V was pared by 5 bases and J by 4 bases, with 5 bases of the junction left unmatched. CDR3 sequence (DNA): TGTGCCAGCTCAGCCGGGACAGCCGGAAACACCATATATTTT. It encodes CASSAGTAGNTIYF.

This chain connects TRBV19 to TRBJ2-3; D is undetermined. Trimming left V 6 bases short and J 0 bases short, with 13 bases between. The CDR3 loop spans 15 amino acids. The germline gives CDR1 LNHDA, CDR2 SQIVND (reference sequence). CDR3 nucleotide sequence: TGTGCCAGTAGACCGGCACATTCTAGCACAGATACGCAGTATTTT. Translated, it gives CASRPAHSSTDTQYF.

The V gene is TRBV15, the J gene TRBJ1-1, with D perhaps matching TRBD1 (5 bases). The CDR3 loop spans 16 amino acids. The V gene's germline CDR1 is LNHNV and CDR2 YYDKDF (reference sequence). Trimming pared 1 base from V and 1 base from J, leaving 13 bases between. The CDR3 DNA is TGTGCCACCAGCAGAGTTGGTGCAGGGCCGAACACTGAAGCTTTCTTT. Translation gives CATSRVGAGPNTEAFF.

The J gene is TRBJ2-1, the V gene TRBV19; 7 nucleotides agree with TRBD1. The CDR3 runs 17 residues. In germline, CDR1 is LNHDA, CDR2 SQIVND (reference sequence). V dropped 6 bases and J dropped 0; count of bases not matched to a gene: 11. This chain's CDR3 is CASSISLTGSSYNEQFF. CDR3 sequence (DNA): TGTGCCAGTAGCATATCCCTGACAGGGAGCTCCTACAATGAGCAGTTCTTC.

This sequence joins TRBV7-2 and TRBJ2-7; D unresolved. The V gene's germline CDR1 is SGHTA and CDR2 FQGNSA. V gave up 3 bases and J gave up 5 bases, with 14 bases separating them. The length of the CDR3 is 14 residues. The CDR3 DNA sequence: TGTGCCAGCAGCTTGCATGAAGGAAGTGACGAGCAGTACTTC. It is translated as CASSLHEGSDEQYF.